This section outlines one T cell receptor (beta chain) sequence together with its context. The sample originates from a study of blood T cell repertoires in COVID-19. Study overall: From T cells, B-cell-depleted T cells, or PBMCs came the material, which was cDNA or gDNA.

Produced via immunoSEQ multiplex PCR; TCRdb's table is partial and in-frame only. The table shows 15,000 to 16,000 clones, with 76% occurring only once. Germline lookup yields CDR1 MNHNY and CDR2 SVGAGI (reference sequence). The trim removed 5 bases at V and 3 bases at J, leaving 6 bases unmatched. This CDR3 spans 14 amino acids. The rearrangement uses TRBV6-6 and TRBJ2-7, with TRBD1 matching 8 bases. Sequencing input: peripheral blood. The origin of this receptor is a man between 65 and 80 years old with active or convalescent COVID-19. The CDR3 loop reads CASSAGQGSYEQYF. CDR3 bases: TGTGCCAGCAGTGCAGGACAGGGCAGCTACGAGCAGTACTTC.